The entry below gives a single T cell receptor (beta chain) sequence along with its context. The antigen is unknown. The record originates from a study of T cells after yellow fever vaccination. Study summary: Any fraction with a low cell number was prepared using SMART-Seq v4 Ultra Low Input.

Germline CDR1 reads MDHEN; CDR2 reads SYDVKM. The CDR3 sequence is 12 residues long. V gave up 2 bases and J gave up 8 bases, with 9 bases separating them. The study, taken as a whole, reports: The secondary T-cell response peaked on day 5, not day 15, but was weaker. Booster samples showed a return of most primary-vaccination clones (roughly 96% CD4, over 70% CD8).

Synthesis of TCR cDNA relied on 5'RACE template switching, which attached a universal primer site and UMIs. TCRdb called the 5' RACE reads again in MiXCR, with one record for every CDR3 protein. The table shows roughly 350,000 distinct CDR3 sequences, with 4.1% occurring only once. V gene TRBV28 combines with J gene TRBJ1-2; D is uncertain. The input for sequencing was PBMCs, taken 5 days after the yellow fever booster vaccination. This clonotype was sampled from a man younger than 35 who received the YFV17D yellow fever vaccine. As DNA, the CDR3 is TGTGCCAGCAGTTTAGGACCAGAGGGCTACACCTTC. It is translated as CASSLGPEGYTF.